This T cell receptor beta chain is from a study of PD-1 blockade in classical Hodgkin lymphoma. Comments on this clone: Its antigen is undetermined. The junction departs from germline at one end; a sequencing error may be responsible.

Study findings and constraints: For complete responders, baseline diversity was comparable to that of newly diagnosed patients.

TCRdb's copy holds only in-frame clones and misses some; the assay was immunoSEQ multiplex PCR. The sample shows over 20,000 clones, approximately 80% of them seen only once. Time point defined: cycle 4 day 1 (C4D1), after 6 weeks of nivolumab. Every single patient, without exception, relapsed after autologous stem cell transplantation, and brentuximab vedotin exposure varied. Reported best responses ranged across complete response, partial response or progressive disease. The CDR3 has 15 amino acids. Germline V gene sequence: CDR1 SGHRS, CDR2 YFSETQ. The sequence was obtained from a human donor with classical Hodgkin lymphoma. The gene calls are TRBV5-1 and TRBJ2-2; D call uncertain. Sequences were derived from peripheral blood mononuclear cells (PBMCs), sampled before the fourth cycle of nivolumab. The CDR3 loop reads CASSLGNSGTGELFF. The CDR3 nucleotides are TGCGCCAGCAGTTTGGGGAATTCCGGCACCGGGGAGCTGTTTTTT.